This T cell receptor beta chain comes out of a study of cytomegalovirus exposure and HLA in healthy donors. Turning to the study itself: HLA-typed donors were the source of 83 million or so unique TCRs, which an early data release held. Study results and limitations: Researchers reported that a few CMV-associated chains were confirmed in vitro as CMV antigen-specific. It was shown in a later analysis that HLA-associated TCR beta chains were more clonally expanded than other, equally common chains. In a later analysis, CMV-associated beta chains were mostly HLA-associated, it appeared.

There are a few counts of this clone. Its antigen is not identified. This CDR3 is 13 amino acids long. Per the germline V gene, CDR1 is MNHEY and CDR2 is SVGAGI. Trimming left V 5 bases short and J 0 bases short, with 7 bases between. Primers: 60 Vbeta forward and 13 Jbeta reverse. Assay used: immunoSEQ multiplex PCR; TCRdb lists only in-frame clones, some missing. There are about 150,000 clones in the sample; 73% occur only once, and under 2% lies in the top ten. The chain recombines TRBV6-5 with TRBJ1-1; no reliable D call. This clonotype was sampled from a woman under 30 in good health and CMV-seronegative. Sequenced: PBMCs. The DNA for the CDR3 is TGTGCCAGCAGTAACTATATGAACACTGAAGCTTTCTTT. Protein sequence: CASSNYMNTEAFF.